This paragraph covers one TCR beta chain sequence. Original processing methods: Nucleated cell number was recorded as an estimate derived from reference gene primer amplification. TCRdb's table, derived via immunoSEQ multiplex PCR, lists solely in-frame clones and lacks some. For V, J and clone size, that table is used; D and trimming come from the DNA. This sample has 90,000 to 100,000 clones, with roughly 82% found just once. Germline CDR1 LNHDA, CDR2 SQIVND (reference sequence). CDR3 size: 14 residues. V was pared by 4 bases and J by 3 bases, with 13 bases between. The data were obtained in a study of blood T cell repertoires in COVID-19.

This TCR came from a man at least 80 years old with acute or convalescent COVID-19. V gene TRBV19 combines with J gene TRBJ2-7; D is possibly TRBD1 (5 bases). The sequenced sample consisted of peripheral blood. The CDR3 sequence is CASSSQDRHYEQYF. As DNA, the CDR3 is TGTGCCAGTAGTAGCCAAGACAGACACTACGAGCAGTACTTC.